This T cell receptor (beta chain) derives from a study of blood T cell repertoires in COVID-19. Overall study context: Collection of acute and convalescent COVID-19 samples took place in the United States, Italy and Spain. PBMCs, B-cell-depleted T cells, or T cells were the source of the cDNA or gDNA that made up the material.

Assay: immunoSEQ multiplex PCR; the TCRdb copy retains only in-frame clones and omits some. The sample includes some 270,000 clones, 75% to 90% of them seen just once. Cohorts were determined from participant-reported clinical history. Each recovered donor of Cohort 3 presented with two negative PCRs, clearance, or symptom resolution. Sequenced material: PBMCs or T cells enriched from blood (not recorded which). The source is a woman aged 40 to 50 who had recovered from COVID-19.

The CDR3 sequence is CASKLGAGEPQNTQYF. Written as DNA, the CDR3 is TGTGCCAGTAAACTCGGGGCAGGGGAACCACAAAATACGCAGTATTTT. The rearrangement links TRBV19 to TRBJ2-3, with D maybe TRBD1 (6 bases). Germline CDR1 and CDR2: LNHDA and SQIVND (reference sequence). The CDR3 has 16 amino acids. V lost 7 bases and J 7 bases, leaving 24 bases between the germline ends.